This TCR beta chain was found in a study of cytomegalovirus exposure and HLA in healthy donors (dated by TCRdb to between 2016 and 2019). The study in broad terms: An earlier analysis of some 620 of the donors reported around 280 Gb of sequence data and around 120 million unique TCR beta sequences obtained from approximately 180 million T cells. Among the roughly 390 genotyped donors, about 83% belonged to the genetic ancestry cluster associated with self-reported Caucasian donors. About 280 gigabases of sequencing data and approximately 84 million unique TCR sequences were included in an early release covering about 600 HLA-typed donors. The T cell repertoires of around 670 subjects were profiled by immunosequencing and related to cytomegalovirus serostatus. Along with the approximately 600-subject first cohort, a separate validation cohort of over a hundred different subjects was used. Genome-wide SNP genotypes for about 65% of the 666 donors were used in a later genetic analysis, which treated that subset as a discovery cohort. In an earlier analysis of around 540 of the donors, high-throughput TCR beta sequencing was used to judge whether each TCR beta V gene segment behaved as functional or pseudogenic. The number of typed donors differed by locus: about 620-640 for A, B, C, DRB1 and DQB1; approximately 530 for DQA1; approximately 610 for DPA1; and 400 to 480 for DPB1. HLA typing covered class I and class II loci at four-digit resolution. To predict cytomegalovirus infection status, the study combined high-throughput TCR immunosequencing, statistical association of individual TCRs with disease status, and machine learning. The study aimed to test whether cataloging public T cell receptors could reveal signatures of past pathogen exposure. A later analysis re-analyzed previously published TCR beta repertoires from 666 donors and added high-resolution HLA genotyping to study TCR occurrence patterns. Every discovery cohort repertoire had been produced on one sequencing platform. The later analysis used no new phenotypic data to find candidate immune exposures, relying instead on TCR beta sequences and their occurrence across donors. On average, 235,054 unique TCR beta nucleotide sequences were sequenced per donor among 300 to 500 genotyped donors of the cohort, with around 19% of those sequences being non-productive. Five DR-DQ haplotypes were treated as single units for association and clustering because of strong linkage in the cohort. Donor age, sex, ethnicity and CMV serostatus were collected together with the repertoire data. Here is what the overall study found, with its caveats: A later analysis found that TCR association rates varied across HLA loci, with DRB1 alleles showing the most associated TCRs and HLA-C alleles the fewest. In the study, about 150 TCR beta chains were listed as associated with cytomegalovirus. In a later analysis, HLA-associated TCR beta chains showed more clonal expansion and lower generation probabilities than non-associated chains that were equally common. CMV serostatus was the only immune exposure information available for the cohort. In this cohort, only TCR beta chains were sequenced, and detectable features were limited by the absence of alpha or paired-chain data. HLA typing was unavailable for some donors at each locus, so association tests used only the typed subset. In a later analysis, most CMV-associated TCR beta chains were found to appear HLA-restricted, with HLA associations seemingly driven largely by CMV exposure. Roughly uniform sequencing depth across donors was assumed in presence/absence analyses, although this assumption may not hold. An association between a missense DCLRE1C variant and V-gene and J-gene trimming of TCR beta chains was found in a later genetic analysis and replicated in an independent cohort. Some IMGT-functional V segments, including TRBV6-2 and TRBV6-3, could not be distinguished by the 87-base-pair reads and were therefore excluded. In a later genetic analysis, fewer N-insertions in productive TCRs were reported among donors in an Asian-associated ancestry cluster than the roughly 700-donor mean. The classifier was reported to diagnose cytomegalovirus status with high specificity and sensitivity in both the original and validation cohorts. The authors suggested that the approach could potentially be extended to other disease states and immunological phenotypes. A later analysis reported that several top co-occurrence clusters appeared linked to parvovirus B19, influenza, CMV and Epstein-Barr virus. Broadly in line with IMGT annotations, most TCR beta V segments showed up in productive rearrangements about 87% or about 30% of the time in an earlier analysis of several hundred of the donors. Specific HLA alleles were associated with 15,000 to 20,000 TCR beta sequences at a false discovery rate of 0.05 in a later analysis. When HLA alleles, especially DR and DQ, strongly co-occurred, attributing TCR associations to individual alleles was difficult. A further reported finding was that TCR beta sequences accurately predicted the HLA-A and HLA-B alleles for most subjects in the first cohort. The sequencing pipeline was judged likely to have produced a cluster of highly shared sequence variants as a technical artifact. Because counts were too low, some 17 rarely observed V segments, including chromosome 9 orphons, were excluded from the earlier analysis of 587 of the donors. Correlated functional status among segregating V segments might reflect linkage disequilibrium, but an unknown experimental factor could not be ruled out. In vitro tests confirmed that a few of the cytomegalovirus-associated TCR beta chains recognize cytomegalovirus antigens. Across donors, most TCR sequences were observed very rarely, whereas some public TCRs were present in many individuals.

The library relied on the immunoSEQ multiplex PCR assay. The multiplex PCR relied on a mix of 60 forward primers for TCR Vbeta segments and 13 reverse primers for TCR Jbeta segments. Amplification of the CDR3 region of rearranged TCR beta genes was performed with a multiplex PCR assay on genomic DNA. The amplified TCR beta libraries were sequenced on the Illumina HiSeq System as 87-base-pair reads. Concerning the study's data processing: A later analysis counted approximately 76 million unique TCR beta chains across the 666 repertoires, and roughly 10 million of these chains were shared by at least two donors. A nearest-neighbor algorithm error-corrected the raw reads and collapsed the reads into unique sequences, merging closely related sequences to remove PCR and sequencing errors. Alignment of CDR3 sequences to IMGT reference sequences was used to assign V, D and J gene segments. Each retained sequence needed at least a six-nucleotide match to both a V gene segment and a J gene segment. Rearrangements were classified as productive when the CDR3 lacked stop codons and remained in frame with V and J, and all other rearrangements were classified as non-productive. CDR3 was defined according to IMGT convention as the region running from the second conserved V-encoded cysteine to the conserved J-encoded phenylalanine. Sequences without an unambiguous match to a single V gene segment were excluded from the earlier analysis of a few hundred of the donors. In an earlier analysis of 587 of the donors, a V segment was called functional when productive rearrangements were above 56.7%, and segregating when the standard deviation between donors exceeded 5%. To diagnose cytomegalovirus status from the catalog of TCR beta chain sequences, a statistical classification framework was built. A later analysis assigned V and J genes by comparing TCR nucleotide sequences with IMGT/GENE-DB human TR gene sequences. In a later analysis, CDR3 sequences and most-parsimonious VDJ recombination scenarios were assigned using the TCRdist pipeline. A later analysis defined each TCR beta chain by its CDR3 amino acid sequence plus V-gene family, and excluded reads lacking a unique V-gene family. To address suspected cross-contamination and a sequencing artifact, a later analysis removed 550 to 750 highly shared, low-generation-probability nucleotide sequences. In a later analysis, a clonal expansion index for each public chain was calculated from normalized within-repertoire ranks of inferred template counts. In a later analysis, generation probabilities were computed with a VDJ recombination model fitted to out-of-frame rearrangements, and the resulting probabilities were checked against IGoR. A later analysis scored TCR-TCR, TCR-HLA and TCR-CMV co-occurrence with hypergeometric tests, applying a repertoire-size bias correction to TCR pairs. In a later analysis, false discovery rates were estimated by permuting HLA or CMV assignments 20 times. In a later analysis, co-occurring TCRs were grouped using DBSCAN, and TCRdist sequence similarity was added for clustering within HLA-allele-positive subsets. Repertoires with fewer than 30,000 or more than 120,000 public chains, plus five repertoires with anomalous nucleotide sharing, were excluded from co-occurrence clustering. Imported from immuneACCESS, the table was reduced by TCRdb to in-frame sequences with V and J called. These copies leave out some clones; in studies compared against another copy, an unresolved V gene accounts for under half, and the cause of the remainder is not known. The V and J calls and clone size come from that table; D and trimming were worked out from the DNA. Present in this sample are roughly 200,000 clones, around 80% of which were seen just once. 1.5% to 2% of the sample belongs to the ten largest clones.

A word on this clone: Its antigen is unknown. No base quality information exists; no much larger clone differs at one position.

Germline trimming: 3 bases from V, 9 bases from J; junction bases outside gene matches: 10. From the cysteine through the phenylalanine, the CDR3 covers 15 amino acids. The only DNA kept is the CDR3, 45 bases in frame from the first base. In the germline V gene (reference sequence), CDR1 corresponds to LNHDA and CDR2 to SQIVND. The cohort consisted of 650 to 700 healthy bone marrow donors. At the time of sampling, all cohort members were nominally healthy, though unrecorded immune exposures were likely present. The donor was CMV seronegative and was included in the group of about 350 seronegative cohort members. Every donor gave a peripheral blood sample, and the peripheral blood mononuclear cells from that sample were used for TCR beta sequencing. Genomic DNA was extracted from the blood cell samples with the Qiagen DNeasy Blood Extraction Kit.

Here the chain combines TRBV19 and TRBJ2-1; a stretch of 8 junction bases matches TRBD2. The sequenced sample consisted of PBMCs. The TCR comes from a man aged 25 to 40 in good health and CMV-seronegative. The CDR3 here reads CASSITSGGLGEQFF. Here is the DNA: TGTGCCAGTAGTATCACTAGCGGAGGTCTAGGTGAGCAGTTCTTC.